A single sample is the source of the 24 T cell receptor beta chains below, sequenced in a study of blood T cell repertoires in COVID-19. Assay: immunoSEQ multiplex PCR; the TCRdb copy retains only in-frame clones and omits some. The sample lists some 65,000 clones, around 93% occurring once. Sequenced: peripheral blood. Source of these receptors: a man in his 70s with active COVID-19.

The chain combines TRBV6-5 with TRBJ2-3, with D perhaps matching TRBD1 (6 bases). In germline, CDR1 is MNHEY, CDR2 SVGAGI. This CDR3 region has 14 residues. V lost 11 bases, J lost 3 bases, and 18 bases lay in between. CDR3 nucleotides: TGTGCCTCCCAAGTGGCAGGGGCGACAGATACGCAGTATTTT. This codes for CASQVAGATDTQYF.

V usage is TRBV7-2 and J usage is TRBJ2-1, with 8 bases identical to TRBD2. V lost 1 base and J lost 2; bases outside the gene matches: 4. Germline CDR1 reads SGHTA; CDR2 reads FQGNSA. This CDR3 has 16 residues. The CDR3 DNA sequence: TGTGCCAGCAGCTTAGGGGCGGGGGGACCCTACAATGAGCAGTTCTTC. The encoded protein is CASSLGAGGPYNEQFF.

The chain is built from TRBV9 and TRBJ2-1, with TRBD2 matching over 9 bases. V shed 0 bases and J 6 bases; nucleotides not matched to a gene: 4. The germline V gene has CDR1 SGDLS and CDR2 YYNGEE. The CDR3 runs 15 residues. The CDR3 region has the DNA TGTGCCAGCAGCGTAGGCGGGGGGGCGGGCAATGAGCAGTTCTTC. Translated: CASSVGGGAGNEQFF.

The chain uses TRBV28 and TRBJ1-2; tentatively, D is TRBD1 (5 bases). There are 15 residues in the CDR3. CDR1 and CDR2 (germline): MDHEN, SYDVKM. The V end lost 7 bases, the J end lost 0 bases, and 15 bases lay between the germline ends. CDR3 sequence (DNA): TGTGCCAGCACGCCGCAGGGCAGGGCTAACTATGGCTACACCTTC. This encodes CASTPQGRANYGYTF.

V and J are TRBV7-2 and TRBJ2-1; a weak D match, TRBD2 (6 bases). Trimming cost V 5 bases and J 7 bases, with 12 bases left between them. Per the germline V gene, CDR1 is SGHTA and CDR2 is FQGNSA. The CDR3 covers 13 residues. CDR3 loop: CASSTRLVNEQFF. The CDR3 bases are TGTGCCAGCAGCACCCGACTAGTTAATGAGCAGTTCTTC. The entire variable domain, with the rest obtained from reference TRBV7-2 and TRBJ2-1, is as follows: GAGVSQSPSNKVTEKGKDVELRCDPISGHTALYWYRQSLGQGLEFLIYFQGNSAPDKSGLPSDRFSAERTGGSVSTLTIQRTQQEDSAVYLCASSTRLVNEQFFGPGTRLTVL.

V usage is TRBV9 and J usage is TRBJ1-6; no reliable D call. Trimming took off 4 bases at V and 9 bases at J, with 17 bases between the two ends. The CDR3 loop spans 15 amino acids. The germline V gene encodes CDR1 SGDLS and CDR2 YYNGEE. The CDR3 here is CASSPRGDFSSPLHF. The CDR3 coding sequence is TGTGCCAGCAGCCCCCGCGGAGATTTCAGTTCACCCCTCCACTTT.

This chain joins TRBV6-5 and TRBJ2-1; 8 bases map to TRBD2. Germline CDR1 reads MNHEY; CDR2 reads SVGAGI. There are 13 residues in the CDR3. V was pared by 5 bases and J by 9 bases, with 6 bases of the junction left unmatched. As DNA, the CDR3 is TGTGCCAGCAGTCTCCGGGGGGGGAGTGAGCAGTTCTTC. Translating gives CASSLRGGSEQFF.

The chain links TRBV10-3 to TRBJ1-2; 9 nucleotides line up with TRBD1. The germline gives CDR1 ENHRY, CDR2 SYGVKD. The V segment lost 4 bases and the J segment 8 bases; nucleotides outside the gene matches: 2. This CDR3 region has 12 residues. DNA of the CDR3: TGTGCCATCAGTGGCGGACAGGGGGGCTACACCTTC. Amino acids: CAISGGQGGYTF.

The J gene is TRBJ1-3, the V gene TRBV7-9, with D maybe TRBD1 (6 bases). The CDR3 is made up of 16 amino acids. Trimming removed 5 bases from V and 0 bases from J, with 14 bases in between. CDR1 SEHNR and CDR2 FQNEAQ come from the germline V gene (reference sequence). CDR3 DNA: TGTGCCAGCAGCCCACGGACAGAAAACTCTGGAAACACCATATATTTT. This codes for CASSPRTENSGNTIYF. Combining the CDR3 with reference TRBV7-9 and TRBJ1-3 gives the whole variable domain DTGVSQNPRHKITKRGQNVTFRCDPISEHNRLYWYRQTLGQGPEFLTYFQNEAQLEKSRLLSDRFSAERPKGSFSTLEIQRTEQGDSAMYLCASSPRTENSGNTIYFGEGSWLTVV.

The chain has TRBV6-5 and TRBJ1-5; weak D call: TRBD1 (5 bases). CDR1 MNHEY and CDR2 SVGAGI come from the germline V gene. The germline V and J ends were trimmed by 11 bases and 0 bases, with 8 bases remaining between them. The CDR3 consists of 12 residues. The CDR3 DNA reads as TGTGCCTCAAGGGGTAGCAATCAGCCCCAGCATTTT. This codes for CASRGSNQPQHF.

J is TRBJ2-2 and V is TRBV9; perhaps TRBD2 as D (7 bases). Trimming removed 4 bases from V and 0 bases from J, with 13 bases in between. The CDR3 contains 16 residues. CDR1 and CDR2 (germline): SGDLS, YYNGEE. The CDR3 region has the DNA TGTGCCAGCAGCCCGGCCGGGGGGCCGAACACCGGGGAGCTGTTTTTT. It codes for CASSPAGGPNTGELFF. The variable domain in full, with the rest retrieved from reference TRBV9 and TRBJ2-2, is DSGVTQTPKHLITATGQRVTLRCSPRSGDLSVYWYQQSLDQGLQFLIQYYNGEERAKGNILERFSAQQFPDLHSELNLSSLELGDSALYFCASSPAGGPNTGELFFGEGSRLTVL.

This clone was seen once. The chain links TRBV27 to TRBJ2-1; D uncertain. Trimming stripped 1 base from V and 5 bases from J, with 9 bases between. The germline CDR1 and CDR2 sequences are MNHEY and SMNVEV (reference sequence). The CDR3 has 14 residues. The CDR3: CASSLFDSNNEQFF. The CDR3 nucleotides are TGTGCCAGCAGTTTATTTGATAGTAACAATGAGCAGTTCTTC.

The chain links TRBV28 to TRBJ1-6; 8 bases fit TRBD1. CDR1 and CDR2 (germline): MDHEN, SYDVKM. The CDR3 runs 16 residues. With 5 bases clipped from V and 3 bases from J, the junction kept 6 bases outside the gene matches. For the CDR3, the DNA is TGTGCCAGCAGTCAAGGGACAGGCGGCTATAATTCACCCCTCCACTTT. Its translation: CASSQGTGGYNSPLHF.

The V gene is TRBV6-6, the J gene TRBJ1-3; 9 nucleotides match TRBD1. Germline V gene data show CDR1 as MNHNY and CDR2 as SVGAGI (reference sequence). The CDR3 spans 16 residues. After removal of 2 bases from V and 3 bases from J, the junction contained 5 bases not matched to a gene. The CDR3 bases are TGTGCCAGCAGTTACACCGACAGGGGGTTTGGAAACACCATATATTTT. Encoded protein: CASSYTDRGFGNTIYF.

The J gene is TRBJ1-1, the V gene TRBV19, with D uncertain. Germline values: CDR1 LNHDA, CDR2 SQIVND (reference sequence). CDR3 length: 12 amino acids. The V gene lost 10 bases and the J gene lost 6 bases, with 15 bases spanning the gap. The CDR3 DNA sequence: TGTGCCACACGGACCGGAGGCGCTGAAGCTTTCTTT. This translates into CATRTGGAEAFF.

This clone came up a few times. The rearrangement joins TRBV7-9 to TRBJ1-6; TRBD1 might be the D (6 bases). V was cut by 3 bases and J by 8 bases, with 11 bases left in between. Germline CDR1 and CDR2: SEHNR and FQNEAQ (reference sequence). The CDR3 loop spans 14 amino acids. The CDR3 DNA follows: TGTGCCAGCAGCTTGGTCAGGGGAGATTCACCCCTCCACTTT. It yields the protein CASSLVRGDSPLHF.

This rearrangement joins TRBV4-3 to TRBJ2-5, with D tentatively TRBD2 (6 bases). Germline lookup yields CDR1 LGHNA and CDR2 YSLEER. V was cut by 1 base and J by 5 bases, with 14 bases left in between. The CDR3 extends over 15 amino acids. CDR3 loop: CASSQAAGPGETQYF. Here the CDR3 DNA reads TGCGCCAGCAGCCAAGCCGCGGGGCCGGGGGAGACCCAGTACTTC.

This chain connects TRBV6-2 or TRBV6-3 to TRBJ2-6, with 8 bases aligning to TRBD1. The CDR3 has 19 amino acids. Germline values: CDR1 MNHEY, CDR2 SVGEGT. Trimming at V came to 2 bases and at J to 0 bases, leaving 9 bases not matched to a gene. CDR3 DNA sequence: TGTGCCAGCAGTTACGAAACCGGGACAGGCCTCTCTGGGGCCAACGTCCTGACTTTC. Its protein is CASSYETGTGLSGANVLTF.

The V and J genes are TRBV5-6 and TRBJ2-7; D remains ambiguous. Per germline, CDR1 SGHDT and CDR2 YYEEEE. V was pared by 1 base and J by 2 bases, with 4 bases between. The CDR3 has 12 residues. CDR3 protein: CASSLLPYEQYF. The DNA of the CDR3 is TGTGCCAGCAGCTTGCTACCCTACGAGCAGTACTTC.

This chain connects TRBV10-3 to TRBJ2-1; weak D call: TRBD2 (5 bases). From germline, CDR1 is ENHRY and CDR2 SYGVKD. V was cut by 10 bases and J by 1 base, with 26 bases left in between. The CDR3 is 18 amino acids. CDR3 nucleotide sequence: TGTGCCACCGCGGGCCAGGTCAGTAGGTCACGGTCCTACAATGAGCAGTTCTTC. Residues: CATAGQVSRSRSYNEQFF.

The V and J genes are TRBV3-1 (or the pseudogene TRBV3-2) and TRBJ2-5, with D uncertain. Trimming removed 1 base from V and 7 bases from J, with 4 bases in between. There are 11 residues in the CDR3. CDR1 LGHDT and CDR2 YNNKEL come from the germline V gene (reference sequence). This chain's CDR3 is CASSQVLTQYF. The DNA for the CDR3 is TGTGCCAGCAGCCAAGTCTTGACCCAGTACTTC.

V gene TRBV5-8 combines with J gene TRBJ1-2; D gene uncertain. The germline gives CDR1 SGHTS, CDR2 YDEGEE. With 3 bases removed from V and 6 bases from J, the gap between germline ends came to 21 bases. The CDR3 length is 16 residues. CDR3 region: CASSSLYPGSTDGYTF. In DNA form, the CDR3 reads TGTGCCAGCAGCTCATTATATCCTGGGAGTACAGATGGCTACACCTTC.

This CDR3 is CASSQGERGAWEAFF. The CDR3 DNA reads TGTGCCAGCAGCCAGGGGGAGAGGGGAGCTTGGGAAGCTTTCTTT. This chain links TRBV5-4 with TRBJ1-1, with 7 bases that match TRBD1. With 4 bases clipped from V and 8 bases from J, the junction kept 14 bases outside the gene matches. Germline values: CDR1 SGHNT, CDR2 YYREEE (reference sequence). The CDR3 has 15 amino acids.

The J gene is TRBJ2-1, the V gene TRBV5-1; weak D call: TRBD2 (5 bases). The CDR3 sequence is 15 residues long. Germline V lookup: CDR1 SGHRS, CDR2 YFSETQ. Trimming shortened V by 2 bases and J by 2 bases, and 11 bases separated the two germline ends. The CDR3 is CASSFGVLAYNEQFF. The DNA for the CDR3 is TGCGCCAGCAGCTTCGGGGTTTTAGCCTACAATGAGCAGTTCTTC.